These T cell receptor beta chains were read from a single sample in a study of technical replicates of blood from a few donors. The data were produced by immunoSEQ multiplex PCR, yet TCRdb's version contains in-frame clones alone and is incomplete. The table includes around 76,000 clones, roughly 98% detected once. Sequenced material: T cells isolated from PBMCs. These receptors originate from a human donor in good health. Both conserved end residues are part of each CDR3. D genes are given only for firm matches. Clone sizes are given selectively: once, few, many, or a class where the clone is expanded.

cdr3_aa: CASSLGLAIETQYF; cdr3_nt: TGTGCCAGCAGCCTGGGACTCGCGATAGAGACCCAGTACTTC; clone_size: once; j_call: TRBJ2-5; v_call: TRBV6-5; d_call: -
cdr3_aa: CAWSVTGLADTQYF; cdr3_nt: TGTGCCTGGAGTGTCACAGGGTTGGCAGATACGCAGTATTTT; clone_size: -; j_call: TRBJ2-3; v_call: TRBV30; d_call: -
cdr3_aa: CASSLRAGVNTGELFF; cdr3_nt: TGTGCCAGCAGCTTAAGGGCGGGGGTGAACACCGGGGAGCTGTTTTTT; clone_size: once; j_call: TRBJ2-2; v_call: TRBV7-9; d_call: TRBD2
cdr3_aa: CASSPSGGIAEAFF; cdr3_nt: TGTGCCAGCAGCCCTTCCGGGGGGATAGCTGAAGCTTTCTTT; clone_size: -; j_call: TRBJ1-1; v_call: TRBV9; d_call: -
cdr3_aa: CAWSSGDNEQFF; cdr3_nt: TGTGCCTGGAGTAGCGGCGACAATGAGCAGTTCTTC; clone_size: -; j_call: TRBJ2-1; v_call: TRBV30; d_call: -
cdr3_aa: CASSLDSVYGVADTQYF; cdr3_nt: TGTGCCAGCAGCTTAGATTCAGTATACGGGGTCGCCGATACGCAGTATTTT; clone_size: -; j_call: TRBJ2-3; v_call: TRBV11-2; d_call: -
cdr3_aa: CASSLTGLDNEQFF; cdr3_nt: TGTGCCAGCAGCTTGACAGGGTTGGACAATGAGCAGTTCTTC; clone_size: -; j_call: TRBJ2-1; v_call: TRBV7-7; d_call: TRBD1
cdr3_aa: CASSLAFFDTEAFF; cdr3_nt: TGTGCCAGCAGCTTAGCTTTCTTCGACACTGAAGCTTTCTTT; clone_size: -; j_call: TRBJ1-1; v_call: TRBV11-2; d_call: -
cdr3_aa: CATSSGTGGFEQYF; cdr3_nt: TGTGCCACCAGCTCCGGGACAGGGGGCTTCGAGCAGTACTTC; clone_size: -; j_call: TRBJ2-7; v_call: TRBV15; d_call: TRBD1
cdr3_aa: CASSGRVRSEKLFF; cdr3_nt: TGTGCCAGTAGTGGCCGGGTACGGAGCGAAAAACTGTTTTTT; clone_size: -; j_call: TRBJ1-4; v_call: TRBV19; d_call: -
cdr3_aa: CASSQETILAGSLIYEQYF; cdr3_nt: TGTGCCAGCAGCCAAGAGACGATTTTAGCGGGATCGTTAATCTACGAGCAGTACTTC; clone_size: -; j_call: TRBJ2-7; v_call: TRBV4-2; d_call: TRBD2
cdr3_aa: CASSQEANRAYEQYF; cdr3_nt: TGCGCCAGCAGCCAAGAAGCTAACAGGGCCTACGAGCAGTACTTC; clone_size: -; j_call: TRBJ2-7; v_call: TRBV4-3; d_call: -
cdr3_aa: CASSPPSAKNIQYF; cdr3_nt: TGCGCCAGCAGCCCCCCTTCGGCCAAAAACATTCAGTACTTC; clone_size: -; j_call: TRBJ2-4; v_call: TRBV5-1; d_call: -
cdr3_aa: CASRVTSGGYNEQFF; cdr3_nt: TGTGCCAGCAGGGTGACTAGCGGAGGCTACAATGAGCAGTTCTTC; clone_size: -; j_call: TRBJ2-1; v_call: TRBV6-1; d_call: TRBD2
cdr3_aa: CASSLGQGNTEAFF; cdr3_nt: TGTGCCAGCAGTTTAGGACAGGGAAACACTGAAGCTTTCTTT; clone_size: -; j_call: TRBJ1-1; v_call: TRBV27; d_call: TRBD1
cdr3_aa: CATSSRTGRSDIQYF; cdr3_nt: TGTGCCACCAGCAGTCGCACCGGGAGGAGTGACATTCAGTACTTC; clone_size: -; j_call: TRBJ2-4; v_call: TRBV15; d_call: TRBD2
cdr3_aa: CATSAQRDQETQYF; cdr3_nt: TGTGCCACCAGTGCTCAGCGGGACCAAGAGACCCAGTACTTC; clone_size: -; j_call: TRBJ2-5; v_call: TRBV15; d_call: -
cdr3_aa: CASSLGTLIEQFF; cdr3_nt: TGTGCCAGCAGCTTGGGGACTCTCATTGAGCAGTTCTTC; clone_size: -; j_call: TRBJ2-1; v_call: TRBV5-6; d_call: -
cdr3_aa: CASSPRTSGRVWDTQYF; cdr3_nt: TGTGCCAGCAGTCCCCGGACTAGCGGGAGGGTGTGGGATACGCAGTATTTT; clone_size: -; j_call: TRBJ2-3; v_call: TRBV28; d_call: TRBD2
cdr3_aa: CASSPPVNTGELFF; cdr3_nt: TGTGCCAGCAGCCCACCAGTGAACACCGGGGAGCTGTTTTTT; clone_size: -; j_call: TRBJ2-2; v_call: TRBV7-9; d_call: -
cdr3_aa: CASSLTGLEYEQYF; cdr3_nt: TGTGCCAGCAGTCTCACCGGACTAGAGTACGAGCAGTACTTC; clone_size: -; j_call: TRBJ2-7; v_call: TRBV28; d_call: TRBD2
cdr3_aa: CASTHYPGFGEQFF; cdr3_nt: TGTGCCAGCACCCACTACCCAGGGTTCGGAGAGCAGTTCTTC; clone_size: -; j_call: TRBJ2-1; v_call: TRBV21-1; d_call: -
cdr3_aa: CASSLGVGTEAFF; cdr3_nt: TGTGCCAGCAGCCTCGGGGTCGGCACTGAAGCTTTCTTT; clone_size: -; j_call: TRBJ1-1; v_call: TRBV6-5; d_call: -
cdr3_aa: CAWSGPSSGRTYEQFF; cdr3_nt: TGTGCCTGGAGTGGGCCTTCTAGCGGGAGGACGTATGAGCAGTTCTTC; clone_size: -; j_call: TRBJ2-1; v_call: TRBV30; d_call: TRBD2
cdr3_aa: CASSIYPLRGKEQFF; cdr3_nt: TGTGCCAGCAGTATATACCCGTTACGGGGAAAAGAGCAGTTCTTC; clone_size: -; j_call: TRBJ2-1; v_call: TRBV6-5; d_call: -
cdr3_aa: CASSPLDRTNTEAFF; cdr3_nt: TGTGCCAGTAGTCCCTTGGACAGGACGAACACTGAAGCTTTCTTT; clone_size: -; j_call: TRBJ1-1; v_call: TRBV19; d_call: TRBD1
cdr3_aa: CASSVHSEEAFF; cdr3_nt: TGTGCCAGCAGCGTCCATAGTGAGGAAGCTTTCTTT; clone_size: -; j_call: TRBJ1-1; v_call: TRBV2; d_call: -
cdr3_aa: CASTPLTGEAFGGYTF; cdr3_nt: TGTGCCAGCACCCCACTCACAGGGGAGGCCTTTGGTGGCTACACCTTC; clone_size: once; j_call: TRBJ1-2; v_call: TRBV11-1; d_call: TRBD1
cdr3_aa: CASSSIRDRGFGYEQYF; cdr3_nt: TGTGCCAGCAGCTCAATCCGAGACAGGGGATTCGGCTACGAGCAGTACTTC; clone_size: -; j_call: TRBJ2-7; v_call: TRBV7-9; d_call: TRBD1
cdr3_aa: CAWSVGQGNQPQHF; cdr3_nt: TGTGCCTGGAGTGTCGGGCAGGGAAATCAGCCCCAGCATTTT; clone_size: once; j_call: TRBJ1-5; v_call: TRBV30; d_call: -
cdr3_aa: CASSLGTGGNPQHF; cdr3_nt: TGTGCCAGCAGTTTAGGTACAGGGGGTAATCCCCAGCATTTT; clone_size: -; j_call: TRBJ1-5; v_call: TRBV28; d_call: TRBD1
cdr3_aa: CASSLTAGAGELFF; cdr3_nt: TGTGCCAGCAGCTTAACAGCGGGAGCCGGGGAGCTGTTTTTT; clone_size: -; j_call: TRBJ2-2; v_call: TRBV11-3; d_call: TRBD2
cdr3_aa: CASSLFRDRDLPIGEKLFF; cdr3_nt: TGTGCCAGCAGTTTGTTTCGGGACAGGGACCTTCCTATTGGTGAAAAACTGTTTTTT; clone_size: -; j_call: TRBJ1-4; v_call: TRBV27; d_call: TRBD1
cdr3_aa: CASRTAGEGYEQYF; cdr3_nt: TGTGCCAGCAGGACAGCGGGAGAGGGCTACGAGCAGTACTTC; clone_size: -; j_call: TRBJ2-7; v_call: TRBV6-5; d_call: TRBD2
cdr3_aa: CASSLEQGIYNEQFF; cdr3_nt: TGCGCCAGCAGCTTGGAACAGGGTATATACAATGAGCAGTTCTTC; clone_size: -; j_call: TRBJ2-1; v_call: TRBV5-1; d_call: -
cdr3_aa: CASSLSGEGQPQHF; cdr3_nt: TGTGCCAGCAGTTTATCAGGGGAAGGTCAGCCCCAGCATTTT; clone_size: -; j_call: TRBJ1-5; v_call: TRBV28; d_call: -
cdr3_aa: CASSPIGQGSDTEAFF; cdr3_nt: TGTGCCAGCAGCCCAATCGGACAGGGTTCGGACACTGAAGCTTTCTTT; clone_size: -; j_call: TRBJ1-1; v_call: TRBV9; d_call: TRBD1
cdr3_aa: CAQRGLAATNEQFF; cdr3_nt: TGTGCCCAACGGGGGCTAGCGGCAACCAATGAGCAGTTCTTC; clone_size: -; j_call: TRBJ2-1; v_call: TRBV30; d_call: -
cdr3_aa: CASSLTSGSYETQYF; cdr3_nt: TGTGCCAGCAGTTTGACTAGCGGGAGTTACGAGACCCAGTACTTC; clone_size: -; j_call: TRBJ2-5; v_call: TRBV7-6; d_call: TRBD2
cdr3_aa: CASSYSLGARSGEQYF; cdr3_nt: TGTGCCAGCAGTTACTCCCTCGGAGCCCGATCCGGCGAGCAGTACTTC; clone_size: -; j_call: TRBJ2-7; v_call: TRBV6-5; d_call: -
cdr3_aa: CASSLGGRYQREETQYF; cdr3_nt: TGTGCCAGCAGCTTAGGGGGAAGATATCAGCGGGAAGAGACCCAGTACTTC; clone_size: -; j_call: TRBJ2-5; v_call: TRBV11-2; d_call: -
cdr3_aa: CASSIVWAGSYNEQFF; cdr3_nt: TGTGCCAGTAGTATAGTCTGGGCGGGCTCCTACAATGAGCAGTTCTTC; clone_size: -; j_call: TRBJ2-1; v_call: TRBV19; d_call: -
cdr3_aa: CASIQGITEAFF; cdr3_nt: TGTGCCAGCATCCAGGGAATCACTGAAGCTTTCTTT; clone_size: -; j_call: TRBJ1-1; v_call: TRBV6-1; d_call: -
cdr3_aa: CASSGGKRESYNEQFF; cdr3_nt: TGTGCCAGCAGCGGGGGGAAGCGGGAGTCCTACAATGAGCAGTTCTTC; clone_size: once; j_call: TRBJ2-1; v_call: TRBV11-1; d_call: TRBD2
cdr3_aa: CASSLSPRSRRAYEQYF; cdr3_nt: TGTGCCAGCAGTTTATCCCCTAGGTCCAGGAGGGCCTACGAGCAGTACTTC; clone_size: -; j_call: TRBJ2-7; v_call: TRBV27; d_call: -
cdr3_aa: CASRDRDSTGELFF; cdr3_nt: TGTGCCAGCAGAGACCGGGACAGTACCGGGGAGCTGTTTTTT; clone_size: -; j_call: TRBJ2-2; v_call: TRBV28; d_call: TRBD1
cdr3_aa: CSVGTGTSSNEQFF; cdr3_nt: TGCAGCGTTGGAACCGGGACTAGCTCCAATGAGCAGTTCTTC; clone_size: -; j_call: TRBJ2-1; v_call: TRBV29-1; d_call: TRBD2
cdr3_aa: CASRQGYYGYTF; cdr3_nt: TGTGCCAGCAGACAGGGGTACTATGGCTACACCTTC; clone_size: -; j_call: TRBJ1-2; v_call: TRBV19; d_call: TRBD1
cdr3_aa: CASSAGPGSGRQFF; cdr3_nt: TGCGCCAGCAGCGCGGGACCGGGCTCGGGTAGGCAGTTCTTC; clone_size: -; j_call: TRBJ2-1; v_call: TRBV5-1; d_call: -
cdr3_aa: CASSLISGDTQYF; cdr3_nt: TGTGCCAGCAGCTTGATTAGCGGCGATACGCAGTATTTT; clone_size: -; j_call: TRBJ2-3; v_call: TRBV5-4; d_call: -
cdr3_aa: CASSLPTGVGYTF; cdr3_nt: TGTGCCAGCAGCCTACCGACAGGGGTTGGCTACACCTTC; clone_size: -; j_call: TRBJ1-2; v_call: TRBV7-3; d_call: TRBD1
cdr3_aa: CASSLNQAGTGELFF; cdr3_nt: TGTGCCAGCAGCTTAAACCAGGCCGGAACCGGGGAGCTGTTTTTT; clone_size: -; j_call: TRBJ2-2; v_call: TRBV7-9; d_call: -
cdr3_aa: CASSVEGRLHEQFF; cdr3_nt: TGTGCCAGCAGCGTAGAGGGGAGGCTCCATGAGCAGTTCTTC; clone_size: -; j_call: TRBJ2-1; v_call: TRBV9; d_call: -
cdr3_aa: CASSLAAGQGFTEAFF; cdr3_nt: TGCGCCAGCAGCTTGGCCGCAGGACAGGGCTTCACTGAAGCTTTCTTT; clone_size: -; j_call: TRBJ1-1; v_call: TRBV5-1; d_call: TRBD1
cdr3_aa: CASSPPGLAYEQYF; cdr3_nt: TGTGCCAGTAGTCCACCGGGACTAGCCTACGAGCAGTACTTC; clone_size: -; j_call: TRBJ2-7; v_call: TRBV19; d_call: TRBD2
cdr3_aa: CASSLTEGYEQYF; cdr3_nt: TGTGCCAGCAGTTTGACGGAGGGATACGAGCAGTACTTC; clone_size: -; j_call: TRBJ2-7; v_call: TRBV6-6; d_call: -
cdr3_aa: CASSPDISYEQYF; cdr3_nt: TGTGCCAGCAGCCCCGACATTTCCTACGAGCAGTACTTC; clone_size: -; j_call: TRBJ2-7; v_call: TRBV7-2; d_call: -